This TCR beta chain is from a study of T cell repertoires in cytomegalovirus infection (dated by TCRdb to the late 2010s). For context, the study as a whole: Alongside well-studied HLA-B-restricted epitopes, the peptide stimulations were aimed at recently identified HLA-C-restricted CMV epitopes, whose presentation resists viral immunomodulation. Donor HLA type was relevant to the analysis, because carriage of CMV infection together with the matching HLA type was indicated by public TCR beta signatures.

Sequencing used an Illumina HiSeq 1500. TCRdb ran its own pipeline on the public reads, namely fastp trimming at Q25 and MiXCR clone calling, and kept in-frame beta chains. Each CDR3 protein gets just one entry, which takes the most common genes and DNA from the rows behind it. This sample has roughly 500,000 distinct CDR3 sequences in its table, and 30% to 35% of those were observed once. Of the sample, 17% is held by the ten largest clones. On the study overall, not on this receptor specifically: Carriers of CMV infection plus the relevant HLA type were discriminated by the cumulative frequency of public TCR beta family members in the study cohort and in an independent roughly 380-donor cohort. In the ex vivo response, HLA-C-restricted CMV-specific TCR beta clonotypes were dominant, and in two of eight donors the single most frequent clonotype came from this HLA-C-restricted group.

From the cysteine through the phenylalanine, the CDR3 covers 18 amino acids. The sequence is cut down to CDR3 DNA, 54 bases in frame from base 1. Trimming costs V 2 bases and J 7 bases, and their ends lie 24 bases apart. The germline V gene (reference sequence) yields GTSNPN for CDR1 and SVGIG for CDR2. About this clonotype: The clone's antigen remains unknown. Base qualities are not recorded, but no much larger clone differs from it by a single base.

The sample's treatment or condition label is to be understood as: in vitro stimulation with specific CMV peptide epitopes to enrich CMV-specific T cells. The receptor was derived from a human donor in good health (CMV status not recorded). Some clones in this sample may be carry-over from other donors' samples. Sample: cultured PBMCs, taken from culture after CMV antigen stimulation. The chain employs TRBV30 and TRBJ1-6; the D gene assignment is ambiguous. The CDR3 region has the sequence CAWSSRAFPSPGNSPLHF. The bases are TGTGCCTGGAGTAGCCGGGCTTTCCCGAGCCCCGGGAATTCACCCCTCCACTTT.